The 27 T cell receptor beta chains below come from one sample, sequenced in a study of Graves' ophthalmopathy and Graves' hyperthyroidism. TCR beta CDR3 amplification used RNA transcripts. First-round RT-PCR relied on HTBI primers, and a second-round multiplex PCR came next. TCRdb redid the calling of the multiplex PCR reads with MiXCR, one entry per CDR3 protein. The sample holds 300,000 to 500,000 distinct CDR3 sequences, about 16% seen once. Sequenced sample: peripheral blood. The origin of the receptors is a woman aged 18-29 years with stable Graves' hyperthyroidism.

The chain uses TRBV12-3 or TRBV12-4 and TRBJ1-1, with D tentatively TRBD1 (5 bases). V lost 7 bases and J 0 bases, leaving 18 bases between the germline ends. This CDR3 is built from 16 residues. CDR3 amino acids: CASNIQEGLMNTEAFF. In DNA form, the CDR3 reads TGTGCCAGCAATATACAGGAGGGACTGATGAACACTGAAGCTTTCTTT.

In this sample, this clonotype turned up many times. This rearrangement joins TRBV9 to TRBJ1-1; D possibly corresponds to TRBD1 (6 bases). V was shortened by 3 bases and J by 1 base, with 13 bases between the two germline ends. The length of the CDR3 is 15 residues. Germline lookup yields CDR1 SGDLS and CDR2 YYNGEE. The CDR3 protein is CASSESGTSNTEAFF. CDR3 nucleotide sequence: TGTGCCAGCAGCGAATCCGGGACATCGAACACTGAAGCTTTCTTT.

This clonotype was counted many times. The gene calls are TRBV12-3 or TRBV12-4 and TRBJ1-5; 7 nucleotides line up with TRBD1. J gave up 2 bases and V 3 bases, and 1 base lay outside the gene matches. This CDR3 has 14 residues. CDR3 sequence reads: CASSFGQGNQPQHF. In nucleotides, the CDR3 is TGTGCCAGCAGTTTCGGACAGGGCAATCAGCCCCAGCATTTT.

There are many counts of this clonotype. V and J are TRBV12-3 or TRBV12-4 and TRBJ1-1; D is perhaps TRBD1 (5 bases). The length of the CDR3 is 15 residues. The V end was cut by 2 bases, the J end by 1 base, with 11 bases between. In nucleotides, the CDR3 is TGTGCCAGCAGTTTATCGGGGGGTGGGAACACTGAAGCTTTCTTT. Protein sequence: CASSLSGGGNTEAFF.

On this clonotype itself: Being one base from a much bigger clone, this may be a read error. The chain joins TRBV4-2 to TRBJ1-1; 7 nucleotides match TRBD1. Germline CDR1 is LGHNA and CDR2 is YNFKEQ. V shed 5 bases and J 5 bases; nucleotides not matched to a gene: 11. The CDR3 sequence is 15 residues long. In DNA, the CDR3 is TGTGCCAGCAGCTATGCGACAGGGAGAGAGACTGAAGCTTTCTTT. It yields the protein CASSYATGRETEAFF.

This clonotype was found many times. V is TRBV12-3 or TRBV12-4 and J is TRBJ2-2; D tentatively reads TRBD1 or TRBD2 (6 bases each). Deletions cut 6 bases from V and 3 bases from J, with 17 bases between. The CDR3 has 16 residues. The CDR3 DNA reads as TGTGCCAGCAGAATAAGGGGGGCAAGGGACACCGGGGAGCTGTTTTTT. This sequence encodes CASRIRGARDTGELFF.

This clonotype has only a few counts. The V and J genes are TRBV3-1 and TRBJ1-6; unclear D gene. The CDR3 totals 14 residues. Germline CDR1 LGHDT, CDR2 YNNKEL (reference sequence). The V end was cut by 0 bases, the J end by 1 base, with 1 base between. CDR3 coding DNA: TGTGCCAGCAGCCAAGAATCCTATAATTCACCCCTCCACTTT. This encodes CASSQESYNSPLHF.

In this sample, this clonotype turned up many times. The V gene is TRBV20-1, the J gene TRBJ1-5; possibly TRBD1 for D (6 bases). This CDR3 spans 14 amino acids. Deletions cut 0 bases from V and 4 bases from J, with 10 bases between. Germline V gene data show CDR1 as DFQATT and CDR2 as SNEGSKA (reference sequence). The CDR3 spells CSAREGGANQPQHF. The CDR3 region has the DNA TGCAGTGCTAGAGAGGGGGGGGCGAATCAGCCCCAGCATTTT.

Many counts were recorded for this clonotype. V and J are TRBV6-1 and TRBJ2-4; D remains unclear. Trimming shortened V by 2 bases and J by 9 bases, and 14 bases separated the two germline ends. Germline values: CDR1 MNHNS, CDR2 SASEGT. The CDR3 totals 14 residues. The CDR3 here is CASSELGTSSIQYF. For the CDR3, the DNA is TGTGCCAGCAGTGAACTGGGCACAAGCAGCATTCAGTACTTC.

This clonotype has more than one count but fewer than ten. The junction and the germline gene differ at one end; a read error may be behind it. V and J are TRBV12-3 or TRBV12-4 and TRBJ1-1; TRBD1 aligns across 8 bases. This CDR3 has 14 residues. CDR3 sequence: CASSQGAGRTEAFF. The DNA of the CDR3 is TGCGCCAGCAGCCAGGGGGCAGGCCGGACTGAAGCTTTCTTT.

This clonotype came up many times. The genes are TRBV12-3 or TRBV12-4 and TRBJ1-3; TRBD1 is a possible D gene (5 bases). The CDR3 covers 16 residues. The V gene lost 7 bases and the J gene lost 4 bases, with 20 bases spanning the gap. CDR3 residues: CASTPRLGTGGNTIYF. Here the CDR3 DNA reads TGTGCCAGCACCCCGCGTCTCGGGACGGGGGGAAACACCATATATTTT.

This clonotype came up many times. The chain recombines TRBV6-2 or TRBV6-3 with TRBJ2-2, with 10 bases fitting TRBD2. V trimming: 4 bases; J trimming: 7 bases; junction bases outside the gene matches: 9. Germline assignment: CDR1 MNHEY and CDR2 SVGEGT. This CDR3 has 16 residues. CDR3 loop: CASSSSGLAYGGELFF. CDR3 bases: TGTGCCAGCAGTTCATCGGGACTAGCGTACGGCGGGGAGCTGTTTTTT.

In this sample, this clonotype turned up a few times. The chain combines TRBV11-2 with TRBJ1-1, with 11 nucleotides matching TRBD1. This CDR3 contains 15 residues. V lost 5 bases and J lost 10; bases outside the gene matches: 12. CDR1 is SGHAT and CDR2 is FQNNGV in the germline V gene. CDR3 bases: TGTGCCAGCAGCGCTATAAGGACAGGGGGCTATCTAGCTTTCTTT. This encodes CASSAIRTGGYLAFF.

This clonotype showed up many times. V and J are TRBV19 and TRBJ2-7; maybe TRBD1 (7 bases). CDR1 LNHDA and CDR2 SQIVND come from the germline V gene (reference sequence). The CDR3 has 13 residues. V was clipped by 8 bases and J by 1 base, with 12 bases between them. The CDR3 spells CASGGTASYEQYF. The CDR3 region has the DNA TGTGCCAGTGGAGGGACAGCGTCCTACGAGCAGTACTTC.

Turning to this clonotype: At one end, the junction sequence differs from germline, possibly due to a read error. The chain joins TRBV12-3 or TRBV12-4 to TRBJ2-7; 11 nucleotides line up with TRBD2. The CDR3 consists of 15 residues. As DNA, the CDR3 is TGTGCCATCAGTCCCCTAGCGGGAGGAGGGTACGAGCAGTACTTC. As protein: CAISPLAGGGYEQYF.

This clonotype was recorded at least ten times. This chain joins TRBV24-1 and TRBJ2-7, with D tentatively TRBD1 (6 bases). Trimming shortened V by 2 bases and J by 9 bases, and 13 bases separated the two germline ends. Germline CDR1 reads KGHDR; CDR2 reads SFDVKD. The CDR3 is 13 residues long. The CDR3 region has the DNA TGTGCCACCAGTGATTCTTCACAGGGTAGGCAGTACTTC. Protein sequence: CATSDSSQGRQYF.

This clonotype was recorded many times. The chain combines TRBV18 with TRBJ2-7; perhaps D is TRBD1 or TRBD2 (5 bases each). CDR3 size: 13 residues. V was shortened by 6 bases and J by 5 bases, with 14 bases between the two germline ends. From germline, CDR1 is KGHSH and CDR2 LQKENI. CDR3 in amino acids: CASSTKRGHEQYF. CDR3 DNA: TGTGCCAGCTCTACCAAGAGGGGCCACGAGCAGTACTTC.

This clonotype was detected ten times or more. The chain combines TRBV3-1 with TRBJ2-5, with 9 bases aligning to TRBD2. The V and J ends lost 1 base and 2 bases, in that order; junction bases with no gene match: 5. The length of the CDR3 is 16 residues. Germline CDR1 reads LGHDT; CDR2 reads YNNKEL (reference sequence). CDR3 protein: CASSQALAGRQETQYF. The CDR3 DNA reads as TGTGCCAGCAGCCAAGCGCTAGCGGGGAGGCAAGAGACCCAGTACTTC.

This clonotype was seen many times. The V call is TRBV12-3 or TRBV12-4, the J call TRBJ1-2; TRBD1 aligns across 8 bases. There are 16 residues in the CDR3. V lost 5 bases, J lost 3 bases, and 11 bases stayed unmatched. In DNA, the CDR3 is TGTGCCAGCAGTCCCAACCTTGGACAGGGCCACTATGGCTACACCTTC. The encoded protein is CASSPNLGQGHYGYTF.

The V gene is TRBV7-9, the J gene TRBJ2-5, with D perhaps matching TRBD1 (5 bases). Germline V lookup: CDR1 SEHNR, CDR2 FQNEAQ (reference sequence). Trimming took 2 bases from V and 2 from J, leaving 12 bases between them. This CDR3 is built from 15 residues. The DNA for the CDR3 is TGTGCCAGCAGCTTATCGTTTCACAGGCAAGAGACCCAGTACTTC. This gives the protein CASSLSFHRQETQYF. Drawing the rest from reference TRBV7-9 and TRBJ2-5, the complete variable domain is DTGVSQNPRHKITKRGQNVTFRCDPISEHNRLYWYRQTLGQGPEFLTYFQNEAQLEKSRLLSDRFSAERPKGSFSTLEIQRTEQGDSAMYLCASSLSFHRQETQYFGPGTRLLVL.

This clonotype appeared many times. The chain uses TRBV12-3 or TRBV12-4 and TRBJ2-7, with D possibly TRBD1 on 5 matching bases. The CDR3 contains 14 residues. V was cut by 7 bases and J by 3 bases, with 16 bases left in between. The CDR3 is CASTLTGAIYEQYF. The CDR3 DNA reads TGTGCCAGCACCCTAACTGGGGCCATCTACGAGCAGTACTTC.

The chain links TRBV9 to TRBJ1-3; D uncertain. Germline CDR1 is SGDLS and CDR2 is YYNGEE. CDR3 length: 17 amino acids. The V and J ends lost 0 bases and 4 bases respectively, with 17 bases between them. The CDR3 sequence: CASSVGVIGTAGNTIYF. The CDR3 DNA sequence: TGTGCCAGCAGCGTAGGGGTCATCGGTACAGCGGGAAACACCATATATTTT.

This clonotype occurred many times. V usage is TRBV29-1 and J usage is TRBJ1-1; D gene ambiguous. CDR1 and CDR2 (germline): SQVTM, ANQGSEA. Trimming shortened V by 1 base and J by 9 bases, and 9 bases separated the two germline ends. CDR3 length: 11 residues. CDR3 loop: CSVEVGSQAFF. CDR3 sequence (DNA): TGCAGCGTTGAAGTGGGCAGCCAAGCTTTCTTT.

This clonotype has ten or more counts. The chain is built from TRBV2 and TRBJ1-1; TRBD1 is a possible D gene (5 bases). The germline V gene encodes CDR1 SNHLY and CDR2 FYNNEI. The V end was cut by 7 bases, the J end by 10 bases, with 19 bases between. The CDR3 has 13 residues. CDR3 sequence reads: CASMVGETAPAFF. In DNA, the CDR3 is TGTGCCAGCATGGTAGGGGAGACAGCCCCAGCTTTCTTT.

This chain connects TRBV6-1 to TRBJ1-6; TRBD1 is a possible D gene (5 bases). The CDR3 has 15 residues. CDR1 MNHNS and CDR2 SASEGT come from the germline V gene. V lost 6 bases to trimming and J lost 7 bases, with 16 bases between them. CDR3 sequence (DNA): TGTGCCAGCAGGGGGGGAGGGGACGGGAATTCACCCCTCCACTTT. This encodes CASRGGGDGNSPLHF.

The table lists this clonotype with many counts. The chain links TRBV9 to TRBJ2-7; 9 positions match TRBD2. V shed 4 bases, J shed 3 bases, and the junction held 8 bases outside the gene matches. Germline CDR1 SGDLS, CDR2 YYNGEE. CDR3 size: 15 residues. CDR3 in amino acids: CASSPWGLAGYEQYF. The CDR3 coding sequence is TGTGCCAGCAGCCCGTGGGGACTAGCAGGCTACGAGCAGTACTTC.

The V call is TRBV6-1, the J call TRBJ2-5; a possible D gene is TRBD2 (6 bases). Germline loops: CDR1 MNHNS, CDR2 SASEGT. CDR3 length equals 13 residues. The germline V and J ends were trimmed by 10 bases and 7 bases, with 19 bases remaining between them. CDR3 nucleotides: TGTGCCACCCGGGGGTCGGGCCTGGGGACCCAGTACTTC. As protein: CATRGSGLGTQYF.